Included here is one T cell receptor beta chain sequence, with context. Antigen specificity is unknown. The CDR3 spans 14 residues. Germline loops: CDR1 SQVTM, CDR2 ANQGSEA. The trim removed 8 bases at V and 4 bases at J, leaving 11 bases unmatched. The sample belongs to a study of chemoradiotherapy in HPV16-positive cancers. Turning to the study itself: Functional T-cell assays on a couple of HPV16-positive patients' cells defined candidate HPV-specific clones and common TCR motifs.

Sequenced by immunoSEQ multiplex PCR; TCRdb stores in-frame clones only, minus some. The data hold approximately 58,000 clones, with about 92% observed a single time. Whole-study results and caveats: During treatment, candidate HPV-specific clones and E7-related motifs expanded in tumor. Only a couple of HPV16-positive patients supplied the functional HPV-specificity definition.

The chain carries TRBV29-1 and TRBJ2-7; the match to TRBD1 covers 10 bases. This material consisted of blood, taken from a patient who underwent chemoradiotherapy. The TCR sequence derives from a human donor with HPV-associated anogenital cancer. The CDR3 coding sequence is TGCAGCTTTATTCACCGGGACAGGGGTTACGAGCAGTACTTC. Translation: CSFIHRDRGYEQYF.